This TCR beta chain emerged from a study of CD8 T cells in ankylosing spondylitis. The germline gives CDR1 SGDLS, CDR2 YYNGEE. CDR3 length equals 17 residues. Losses at the gene ends were 0 bases for V and 6 bases for J; bases not matched to a gene: 11. Quantitative 5'-RACE was performed with molecular barcodes, and it yielded the TCR beta libraries. TCRdb passed the 5' RACE reads through MiXCR, listing each CDR3 protein once. The sample holds 700,000 to 1,000,000 distinct CDR3 sequences, about an eighth seen once. Turning to this clonotype: What it binds is not known.

Study outcomes and limitations: A TCR beta motif of eight or nine highly homologous variants seemed to mark ankylosing spondylitis blood. The study looked at matched synovial fluid samples from ankylosing spondylitis patients. Disease-linked clones were reported to be significantly enriched there. Previous work reported some of these motif variants in the synovial fluid and blood of reactive arthritis. Clones linked with disease were CD8+ and fairly uncommon in the peripheral blood.

This receptor was identified in a male donor with ankylosing spondylitis. The V and J genes are TRBV9 and TRBJ1-2; 10 bases align to TRBD1. Sequencing was carried out using blood, either unsorted or a sorted T cell fraction (not recorded which). The CDR3 DNA follows: TGTGCCAGCAGCGTAGGGGTTTCGGGACAGGGGAGGAATGGCTACACCTTC. Its protein product is CASSVGVSGQGRNGYTF. The complete variable domain, with remaining parts taken from reference TRBV9 and TRBJ1-2, reads DSGVTQTPKHLITATGQRVTLRCSPRSGDLSVYWYQQSLDQGLQFLIQYYNGEERAKGNILERFSAQQFPDLHSELNLSSLELGDSALYFCASSVGVSGQGRNGYTFGSGTRLTVV.